This entry is about one T cell receptor (beta chain). What this receptor recognizes is not known. Base qualities are missing; no much larger clone stands one base away. Between the V and J ends, shortened by 2 bases and 6 bases respectively, the junction contains 7 bases. The germline V gene (reference sequence) gives CDR1 as LNHDA and CDR2 as SQIVND. From its cysteine to its phenylalanine, the CDR3 spans 13 amino acids. Just the 39-base CDR3 DNA is kept, in frame starting at base 1. This specimen comes from a study of graft-versus-host responses after intestinal transplantation (dated by TCRdb to the early 2020s). The study in broad terms: The transplants that recipients got were multivisceral, liver-intestinal, or isolated intestinal. The cohort enrolled under 25 intestinal transplant recipients including one retransplant, and a few patients lacking pretransplant specimens were excluded. Alloreactive clones were identified by sequencing pre-transplant mixed lymphocyte reaction products and comparing them with unstimulated pre-transplant donor and recipient T cells. All recipients received anti-thymocyte globulin induction followed by maintenance tacrolimus and steroids for 3 to 4 years. Graft-versus-host and host-versus-graft alloreactive T cell clones were tracked in the graft, circulation and bone marrow after intestinal transplantation using bulk TCR-beta CDR3 sequencing. A peak of at least 4% donor T cells among recipient peripheral blood mononuclear cells was the definition used for donor T cell macrochimerism. Rather than going through the commercial service, samples from a few later patients were sequenced in-house on an Illumina MiSeq and processed with MiXCR. The study at large found these results: Early after transplant, peak levels of circulating GvH clones were associated with declines in HvG clones. GvH clones were detected in recipient bone marrow, and some of these GvH clones were observed earlier in ileal mucosa or blood, consistent with an intestinal mucosal origin. In the allografts of patients with donor T cell macrochimerism, GvH to HvG T cell clonal ratios were high. The relatively low number and heterogeneity of intestinal transplant patients limited the conclusions.

Interpreted using the paper, the time point label stands for: cells obtained before transplantation from donor or recipient. CD3+CD4+ and CD3+CD8+ populations were FACS-sorted from unstimulated pre-transplant donor and recipient cells taken from spleen or lymph nodes. Library preparation was by the immunoSEQ multiplex PCR assay. In most patients, genomic DNA was isolated using the Qiagen DNeasy Blood and Tissue Kit and sent frozen to Adaptive Biotechnologies for TCR sequencing. For most patients, genomic DNA was subjected to high-throughput TCR-beta CDR3 sequencing by Adaptive Biotechnologies. In the source study's methods: Adaptive's ImmunoSEQ software was the source of the TCR sequencing data for 15 to 20 patients, while a few other patients were processed with MiXCR and VDJtools. To correct CD4 versus CD8 sorting errors, any sequence found in both subsets at a frequency ratio below 5:1 was removed. CDR3 nucleotide sequences shared between donor and recipient were removed because their origin could not be assigned. To count as alloreactive, a clone needed at least 2-fold expansion over unstimulated cells and a minimum CFSE-low frequency of 0.002% (template counts) or 0.001% (read counts). Clones were considered mappable if detected in sequenced pre-transplant spleen, lymph node, or MLR CFSE-low populations of the donor or recipient. The cumulative frequency of alloreactive clones was calculated as a percentage of all sequences, weighted by copy number. This immuneACCESS table, as held by TCRdb, lists in-frame sequences with V and J called but not all clones. Of the missing ones, under half trace to an unresolved V gene in checked studies; the others have no known cause. The V and J calls and clone size come from that table; D and trimming were worked out from the DNA. The sample table holds around 120,000 clones, of which 80% to 95% were seen once. Of the sample, more than 0.09% falls within the top ten clones.

The sequence is built from TRBV19 and TRBJ2-2; no D segment can be confidently identified. The sequencing used unstimulated CD4+ T cells sorted from spleen or lymph node cells, collected before intestinal transplant. The sequence was obtained from a human donor who received an intestinal transplant. The CDR3 protein is CASSIFAAGELFF. The nucleotides are TGTGCCAGTAGTATATTCGCCGCCGGGGAGCTGTTTTTT.